These T cell receptor beta chains were read from a single sample in a study of cytomegalovirus exposure and HLA in healthy donors. Libraries were prepared by immunoSEQ multiplex PCR; TCRdb keeps only in-frame clonotypes and omits some of them. The sample includes approximately 160,000 clones, 81% of them seen just once. Sequencing input: PBMCs. The source is a man in his forties or fifties in good health and CMV-seropositive. The CDR3 runs from the conserved cysteine through the conserved F or W. The D gene is left open where the match is weak. Clone size is shown for a subset of rows, as once, few, many or a class of expanded clone.

clone size: .; J gene: TRBJ2-1; D gene: TRBD2; V gene: TRBV7-3; CDR3 protein: CASSVGLGYNEQFF; CDR3 DNA: TGTGCCAGCAGCGTGGGACTAGGGTACAATGAGCAGTTCTTC
clone size: .; J gene: TRBJ1-5; D gene: TRBD1; V gene: TRBV5-1; CDR3 protein: CASSAAGGGQPQHF; CDR3 DNA: TGCGCCAGCAGCGCGGCAGGGGGCGGTCAGCCCCAGCATTTT
clone size: .; J gene: TRBJ2-6; D gene: .; V gene: TRBV15; CDR3 protein: CATSTRGKWFKSGANVLTF; CDR3 DNA: TGTGCCACCAGCACCCGAGGGAAGTGGTTTAAGTCTGGGGCCAACGTCCTGACTTTC
clone size: .; J gene: TRBJ2-2; D gene: TRBD1; V gene: TRBV6-6; CDR3 protein: CASTSWDRGNTGELFF; CDR3 DNA: TGTGCCAGCACTTCCTGGGACAGGGGAAACACCGGGGAGCTGTTTTTT
clone size: .; J gene: TRBJ2-2; D gene: TRBD1; V gene: TRBV5-1; CDR3 protein: CASSFGHTGTGGSTGELFF; CDR3 DNA: TGCGCCAGCAGCTTTGGCCACACCGGGACAGGGGGGTCCACCGGGGAGCTGTTTTTT
clone size: .; J gene: TRBJ2-5; D gene: TRBD1; V gene: TRBV30; CDR3 protein: CAWSGSRDRGPGETQYF; CDR3 DNA: TGTGCCTGGAGTGGGTCCCGGGACAGGGGGCCAGGGGAGACCCAGTACTTC
clone size: few; J gene: TRBJ2-7; D gene: TRBD2; V gene: TRBV5-1; CDR3 protein: CASSLGLAFYEQYF; CDR3 DNA: TGCGCCAGCAGCTTAGGACTAGCGTTCTACGAGCAGTACTTC
clone size: .; J gene: TRBJ2-5; D gene: .; V gene: TRBV29-1; CDR3 protein: CSVGHPYQETQYF; CDR3 DNA: TGCAGCGTTGGACACCCGTACCAAGAGACCCAGTACTTC
clone size: once; J gene: TRBJ2-2; D gene: .; V gene: TRBV4-3; CDR3 protein: CASSQDQSPGELFF; CDR3 DNA: TGCGCCAGCAGCCAAGATCAAAGCCCCGGGGAGCTGTTTTTT
clone size: .; J gene: TRBJ2-5; D gene: .; V gene: TRBV15; CDR3 protein: CATSRVREETQYF; CDR3 DNA: TGTGCCACCAGCAGAGTACGAGAAGAGACCCAGTACTTC
clone size: few; J gene: TRBJ2-3; D gene: TRBD2; V gene: TRBV9; CDR3 protein: CASSVSGGPTDTQYF; CDR3 DNA: TGTGCCAGCAGCGTTAGCGGGGGGCCCACAGATACGCAGTATTTT
clone size: few; J gene: TRBJ2-2; D gene: .; V gene: TRBV5-6; CDR3 protein: CASSLRGNTGELFF; CDR3 DNA: TGTGCCAGCAGCTTGAGAGGGAACACCGGGGAGCTGTTTTTT
clone size: .; J gene: TRBJ2-7; D gene: .; V gene: TRBV6-5; CDR3 protein: CASSSNSYEQYF; CDR3 DNA: TGTGCCAGCAGTTCCAACTCCTACGAGCAGTACTTC
clone size: .; J gene: TRBJ2-5; D gene: .; V gene: TRBV10-2; CDR3 protein: CASSGGAYQETQYF; CDR3 DNA: TGCGCCAGCAGTGGTGGGGCGTACCAAGAGACCCAGTACTTC
clone size: .; J gene: TRBJ2-5; D gene: .; V gene: TRBV30; CDR3 protein: CAWSVGVRETQYF; CDR3 DNA: TGTGCCTGGAGTGTTGGAGTGAGAGAGACCCAGTACTTC
clone size: .; J gene: TRBJ2-7; D gene: .; V gene: TRBV5-1; CDR3 protein: CASSLEAEAGYEQYF; CDR3 DNA: TGCGCCAGCAGCTTGGAAGCAGAGGCGGGCTACGAGCAGTACTTC
clone size: .; J gene: TRBJ2-7; D gene: .; V gene: TRBV6-5; CDR3 protein: CASSYSHGGSYEQYF; CDR3 DNA: TGTGCCAGCAGTTACTCCCACGGGGGCTCCTACGAGCAGTACTTC